This T cell receptor beta chain was profiled in a study of cytomegalovirus exposure and HLA in healthy donors. Germline V gives CDR1 WNHNN, CDR2 SYGVQD (reference sequence). J was trimmed by 5 bases and V by 7 bases; bases with no gene match: 7. The CDR3 extends over 13 amino acids. The PCR employed 60 Vbeta primers together with 13 Jbeta primers. TCRdb's copy holds only in-frame clones and misses some; the assay was immunoSEQ multiplex PCR. This table has 140,000 to 150,000 clones, approximately 80% appearing once. The genes are TRBV10-1 and TRBJ1-1, with TRBD1 matching 7 bases. The clonotype originates from a middle-aged woman in good health and CMV-seropositive. The sample taken for sequencing was PBMCs. The DNA of the CDR3 is TGCGCCAGCACCAAGGGGGCAGGGACTGAAGCTTTCTTT. It yields the protein CASTKGAGTEAFF.